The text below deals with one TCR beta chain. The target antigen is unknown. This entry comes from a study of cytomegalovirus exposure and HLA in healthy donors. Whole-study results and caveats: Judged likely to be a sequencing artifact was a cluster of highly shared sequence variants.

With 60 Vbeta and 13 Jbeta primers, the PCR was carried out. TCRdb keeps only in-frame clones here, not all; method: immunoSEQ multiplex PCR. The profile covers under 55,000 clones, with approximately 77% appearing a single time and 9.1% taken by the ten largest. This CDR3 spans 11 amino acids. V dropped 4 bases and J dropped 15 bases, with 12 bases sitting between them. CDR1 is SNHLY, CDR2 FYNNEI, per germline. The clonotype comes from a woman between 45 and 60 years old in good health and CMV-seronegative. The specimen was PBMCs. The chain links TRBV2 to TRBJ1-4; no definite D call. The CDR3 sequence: CASSAGSHLFF. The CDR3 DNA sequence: TGTGCCAGCAGTGCAGGCAGCCACTTGTTTTTT.